These 25 T cell receptor beta chains originate from one sample sequenced in a study of T cell clonotyping in hematopoietic cell transplantation. The data were produced by immunoSEQ multiplex PCR, yet TCRdb's version contains in-frame clones alone and is incomplete. The sample has 12,000 to 15,000 clones, around 84% seen once; the top ten hold 13%. The source was PBMCs, collected 100 days after allogeneic stem cell transplant. These receptors were collected from a male patient aged 50 or older who had an allogeneic stem cell transplant from an unrelated donor, so T cells may come from the graft donor. Some clones in this sample may be carry-over from other donors' samples.

The sample holds a few counts of this clone. V usage is TRBV9 and J usage is TRBJ2-1; either TRBD1 or TRBD2 may supply D (6 bases each). The CDR3 has 12 amino acids. V lost 3 bases, J lost 10 bases, and 11 bases lay in between. Germline CDR1 is SGDLS and CDR2 is YYNGEE. The CDR3 coding sequence is TGTGCCAGCAGCGAGGGGGGAATGGAGCAGTTCTTC. Its protein is CASSEGGMEQFF.

The V and J genes are TRBV2 and TRBJ2-2, with 7 bases lining up with TRBD1. The CDR3 covers 14 residues. The V gene's germline CDR1 is SNHLY and CDR2 FYNNEI. V shed 10 bases and J 1 base; nucleotides not matched to a gene: 6. The CDR3 loop is CATKGAVNTGELFF. The CDR3 DNA sequence: TGTGCCACCAAGGGGGCGGTGAACACCGGGGAGCTGTTTTTT.

This chain connects TRBV2 to TRBJ2-1, with TRBD1 identical over 9 bases. The V gene end was trimmed by 6 bases and the J gene end by 8 bases; junction bases not matched to a gene: 2. The length of the CDR3 is 12 residues. From germline, CDR1 is SNHLY and CDR2 FYNNEI. CDR3 amino acids: CASRDRGDEQFF. CDR3 sequence (DNA): TGTGCCAGCAGGGACAGGGGCGATGAGCAGTTCTTC.

The V call is TRBV5-1, the J call TRBJ2-7; 11 nucleotides match TRBD2. The V gene end was trimmed by 4 bases and the J gene end by 3 bases; junction bases not matched to a gene: 6. Per the germline V gene, CDR1 is SGHRS and CDR2 is YFSETQ. This CDR3 comprises 15 residues. The CDR3 sequence: CASSPGTSGRYEQYF. The CDR3, as DNA: TGCGCCAGCAGCCCCGGGACTAGCGGACGCTACGAGCAGTACTTC. Together with reference TRBV5-1 and TRBJ2-7, the CDR3 gives the full variable domain: KAGVTQTPRYLIKTRGQQVTLSCSPISGHRSVSWYQQTPGQGLQFLFEYFSETQRNKGNFPGRFSGRQFSNSRSEMNVSTLELGDSALYLCASSPGTSGRYEQYFGPGTRLTVT.

This rearrangement joins TRBV2 to TRBJ1-6; D uncertain. The CDR3 contains 15 residues. The V end was cut by 6 bases, the J end by 9 bases, with 18 bases between. Germline V gives CDR1 SNHLY, CDR2 FYNNEI. CDR3 in amino acids: CASSETPLESSPLHF. CDR3 nucleotide sequence: TGTGCCAGCAGCGAAACCCCCCTAGAGAGTTCACCCCTCCACTTT.

The chain has TRBV10-3 and TRBJ2-3; D gene unclear. This CDR3 region has 13 residues. CDR1 is ENHRY, CDR2 SYGVKD, per germline. V dropped 3 bases and J dropped 2 bases, with 6 bases sitting between them. The CDR3 spells CAISDGDTDTQYF. The CDR3 DNA reads as TGTGCCATCAGTGATGGGGACACAGATACGCAGTATTTT.

The CDR3, as DNA: TGCAGTGCTAGACCGGAGATAGAAGCTTTCTTT. This gives the protein CSARPEIEAFF. This sequence joins TRBV20-1 and TRBJ1-1; no firm D call. The CDR3 totals 11 residues. The V end lost 2 bases, the J end lost 8 bases, and 9 bases lay between the germline ends. Germline V gives CDR1 DFQATT, CDR2 SNEGSKA (reference sequence).

The V and J genes are TRBV11-2 and TRBJ1-1, with D maybe TRBD1 (6 bases). The CDR3 runs to 16 residues. The germline V gene encodes CDR1 SGHAT and CDR2 FQNNGV. Trimming left V 0 bases short and J 4 bases short, with 15 bases between. In DNA, the CDR3 is TGTGCCAGCAGCTTAGAATGGGGGACACGGACCACTGAAGCTTTCTTT. It translates to CASSLEWGTRTTEAFF.

Only one count was recorded for this clone. The CDR3 nucleotides read TGTGCCAGCAGCTTAGCTCCCCATGAGCAGTTCTTC. Its translation is CASSLAPHEQFF. The rearrangement uses TRBV11-2 and TRBJ2-1; D uncertain. This CDR3 has 12 amino acids. Germline CDR1 reads SGHAT; CDR2 reads FQNNGV. Trimming removed 1 base at V and 8 bases at J, with 6 bases between.

CDR3: CASSLGEEVAFF. CDR3 in DNA: TGTGCCAGCAGCTTAGGTGAAGAGGTAGCTTTCTTT. The rearrangement joins TRBV7-9 to TRBJ1-1; D ambiguous. Germline-derived CDR1 and CDR2 are SEHNR and FQNEAQ (reference sequence). V gave up 1 base and J gave up 10 bases, with 10 bases separating them. The length of the CDR3 is 12 residues. Full variable domain (outside the CDR3, taken from reference TRBV7-9 and TRBJ1-1): DTGVSQNPRHKITKRGQNVTFRCDPISEHNRLYWYRQTLGQGPEFLTYFQNEAQLEKSRLLSDRFSAERPKGSFSTLEIQRTEQGDSAMYLCASSLGEEVAFFGQGTRLTVV.

The chain employs TRBV4-2 and TRBJ2-5, with 10 nucleotides matching TRBD2. Looked up from germline, CDR1 is LGHNA and CDR2 is YNFKEQ. The CDR3 loop spans 18 amino acids. The V segment lost 0 bases and the J segment 3 bases; nucleotides outside the gene matches: 10. The CDR3 sequence: CASSQDGWKSGGEETQYF. The DNA of the CDR3 is TGTGCCAGCAGCCAAGATGGATGGAAGAGCGGGGGGGAAGAGACCCAGTACTTC.

A word on this clone: The same CDR3 can be traced to other DNA sequences in this sample. This chain links TRBV5-4 with TRBJ1-3, with D possibly being TRBD1 (6 bases). The CDR3 has 15 residues. V was shortened by 5 bases and J by 2 bases, with 14 bases between the two germline ends. The germline gives CDR1 SGHNT, CDR2 YYREEE (reference sequence). CDR3 nucleotide sequence: TGTGCCAGCAGTCTAGGGGGGACGGCTGGAAACACCATATATTTT. It translates to CASSLGGTAGNTIYF.

The chain links TRBV30 to TRBJ1-1; D uncertain. CDR3 length: 12 residues. Trimming pared 2 bases from V and 1 base from J, leaving 5 bases between. The V gene's germline CDR1 is GTSNPN and CDR2 SVGIG (reference sequence). CDR3 sequence (DNA): TGTGCCTGGAGTAACGGGAACACTGAAGCTTTCTTT. This sequence encodes CAWSNGNTEAFF. The whole variable domain, remainder taken from reference TRBV30 and TRBJ1-1, is SQTIHQWPATLVQPVGSPLSLECTVEGTSNPNLYWYRQAAGRGLQLLFYSVGIGQISSEVPQNLSASRPQDRQFILSSKKLLLSDSGFYLCAWSNGNTEAFFGQGTRLTVV.

V and J are TRBV4-3 and TRBJ2-5; 9 bases map to TRBD2. The length of the CDR3 is 17 residues. Germline V gene sequence: CDR1 LGHNA, CDR2 YSLEER. V lost 0 bases, J lost 5 bases, and 10 bases stayed unmatched. The CDR3 sequence is CASSQDRLAEPWETQYF. CDR3 DNA sequence: TGCGCCAGCAGCCAAGATCGACTAGCGGAGCCTTGGGAGACCCAGTACTTC.

This clone is medium-sized. The V and J genes are TRBV19 and TRBJ2-1; D is uncertain. CDR1 is LNHDA and CDR2 is SQIVND in the germline V gene (reference sequence). The CDR3 length is 14 residues. V gave up 3 bases and J gave up 1 base, with 7 bases separating them. CDR3 nucleotides: TGTGCCAGTAGTATTAGTGGGTCCTACAATGAGCAGTTCTTC. Encoded protein: CASSISGSYNEQFF.

The V gene is TRBV4-3, the J gene TRBJ1-4, with TRBD1 identical over 10 bases. The CDR3 extends over 16 amino acids. J was trimmed by 8 bases and V by 0 bases; bases with no gene match: 6. CDR1 and CDR2 (germline): LGHNA, YSLEER. CDR3 bases: TGCGCCAGCAGCCAAGATCATGGGACAGGGGAGGAAAAACTGTTTTTT. Its translation is CASSQDHGTGEEKLFF.

Only a few counts were recorded for this clone. The CDR3, as DNA: TGTGCCAGTGACCGTGGGGTTGGAAATGAGCAGTTCTTC. Its protein is CASDRGVGNEQFF. The chain employs TRBV6-6 and TRBJ2-1, with D unclear. Germline values: CDR1 MNHNY, CDR2 SVGAGI (reference sequence). The V gene lost 9 bases and the J gene lost 7 bases, with 16 bases spanning the gap. The CDR3 has 13 amino acids.

The J gene is TRBJ1-2, the V gene TRBV6-1; 7 positions match TRBD1. CDR3 length: 15 residues. After removal of 0 bases from V and 8 bases from J, the junction contained 9 bases not matched to a gene. Germline CDR1 MNHNS, CDR2 SASEGT. CDR3 sequence (DNA): TGTGCCAGCAGTGAAGCCTTCGGGACAGCGTCCGGCTACACCTTC. It yields the protein CASSEAFGTASGYTF.

The chain joins TRBV7-3 to TRBJ1-1; perhaps TRBD1 as D (5 bases). Germline values: CDR1 SGHTA, CDR2 FQGTGA. This CDR3 contains 16 residues. V shed 5 bases and J shed 7 bases, with 23 bases lying between them. The CDR3 DNA reads as TGTGCCAGCAGCCCTGGGCCCGGGGGAGGGGACGATGAAGCTTTCTTT. Protein product: CASSPGPGGGDDEAFF.

The CDR3 sequence: CAWGGDRGGKTQYF. The CDR3, as DNA: TGTGCCTGGGGGGGGGACAGGGGAGGAAAGACCCAGTACTTC. This chain uses TRBV30 with TRBJ2-5, with 10 bases identical to TRBD1. The V gene's germline CDR1 is GTSNPN and CDR2 SVGIG (reference sequence). The CDR3 runs to 14 residues. Trimming removed 5 bases from V and 6 bases from J; junction bases left unmatched: 9. The full variable domain, rest sourced from reference TRBV30 and TRBJ2-5, is SQTIHQWPATLVQPVGSPLSLECTVEGTSNPNLYWYRQAAGRGLQLLFYSVGIGQISSEVPQNLSASRPQDRQFILSSKKLLLSDSGFYLCAWGGDRGGKTQYFGPGTRLLVL.

This chain connects TRBV5-4 to TRBJ1-2; D is undetermined. The CDR3 covers 14 residues. Germline CDR1 and CDR2: SGHNT and YYREEE (reference sequence). Trimming shortened V by 6 bases and J by 4 bases, and 16 bases separated the two germline ends. The CDR3, as DNA: TGTGCCAGCACTAGCCGCTCGGATCTCTATGGCTACACCTTC. This translates into CASTSRSDLYGYTF.

This chain joins TRBV7-2 and TRBJ2-5, with TRBD2 identical over 9 bases. Germline lookup yields CDR1 SGHTA and CDR2 FQGNSA. CDR3 length equals 17 residues. V lost 1 base to trimming and J lost 2 bases; unmatched junction nucleotides: 8. The CDR3 loop is CASSLGPRGGLQETQYF. The DNA of the CDR3 is TGTGCCAGCAGCTTAGGTCCGCGGGGGGGGCTTCAAGAGACCCAGTACTTC. Together with reference TRBV7-2 and TRBJ2-5, the CDR3 gives the full variable domain: GAGVSQSPSNKVTEKGKDVELRCDPISGHTALYWYRQSLGQGLEFLIYFQGNSAPDKSGLPSDRFSAERTGGSVSTLTIQRTQQEDSAVYLCASSLGPRGGLQETQYFGPGTRLLVL.

The rearrangement joins TRBV7-2 to TRBJ1-2; D is undetermined. In germline, CDR1 is SGHTA, CDR2 FQGNSA. The CDR3 has 15 amino acids. V gave up 5 bases and J gave up 7 bases, with 20 bases separating them. The CDR3 loop reads CASSATPGVSSGYTF. The CDR3 DNA reads as TGTGCCAGCAGCGCCACGCCCGGGGTCTCCTCTGGCTACACCTTC.

This clone was detected only a few times. The chain has TRBV4-2 and TRBJ2-2; D uncertain. The CDR3 has 15 amino acids. V gave up 1 base and J gave up 2 bases, with 8 bases separating them. In germline, CDR1 is LGHNA, CDR2 YNFKEQ. For the CDR3, the DNA is TGTGCCAGCAGCCAAGGGGCAGCAAACACCGGGGAGCTGTTTTTT. The encoded protein is CASSQGAANTGELFF.

V usage is TRBV5-1 and J usage is TRBJ2-2; 13 bases are shared with TRBD2. The CDR3 sequence is 16 residues long. Germline assignment: CDR1 SGHRS and CDR2 YFSETQ. Trimming cost V 2 bases and J 7 bases; bases outside gene matches: 5. The CDR3 sequence: CASSFTSGRAIGELFF. The CDR3, as DNA: TGCGCCAGCAGCTTTACTAGCGGGAGGGCCATCGGGGAGCTGTTTTTT.